This TCR beta chain comes out of a study of blood T cell repertoires in COVID-19. Per the study methods: Reference gene primers were amplified, and this amplification served to estimate nucleated cell counts. The method was immunoSEQ multiplex PCR; TCRdb's version includes in-frame clones alone and lacks a portion of them. V, J and clone size are taken as reported in that table, and D and trimming were inferred from the DNA itself. The table shows some 370,000 clones, with around 90% occurring only once. CDR1 and CDR2 (germline): SEHNR, FQNEAQ (reference sequence). V was clipped by 5 bases and J by 7 bases; unmatched bases: 12. This CDR3 region has 16 residues.

The chain links TRBV7-9 to TRBJ1-4, with 8 positions matching TRBD1. The receptor's source is a man aged 18 to 29 with active or convalescent COVID-19. Input material: peripheral blood. The CDR3 sequence is CASSTGTDRGTEKLFF. CDR3 nucleotides: TGTGCCAGCAGCACAGGGACCGACAGGGGCACTGAAAAACTGTTTTTT. Drawing the rest from reference TRBV7-9 and TRBJ1-4, the complete variable domain is DTGVSQNPRHKITKRGQNVTFRCDPISEHNRLYWYRQTLGQGPEFLTYFQNEAQLEKSRLLSDRFSAERPKGSFSTLEIQRTEQGDSAMYLCASSTGTDRGTEKLFFGSGTQLSVL.